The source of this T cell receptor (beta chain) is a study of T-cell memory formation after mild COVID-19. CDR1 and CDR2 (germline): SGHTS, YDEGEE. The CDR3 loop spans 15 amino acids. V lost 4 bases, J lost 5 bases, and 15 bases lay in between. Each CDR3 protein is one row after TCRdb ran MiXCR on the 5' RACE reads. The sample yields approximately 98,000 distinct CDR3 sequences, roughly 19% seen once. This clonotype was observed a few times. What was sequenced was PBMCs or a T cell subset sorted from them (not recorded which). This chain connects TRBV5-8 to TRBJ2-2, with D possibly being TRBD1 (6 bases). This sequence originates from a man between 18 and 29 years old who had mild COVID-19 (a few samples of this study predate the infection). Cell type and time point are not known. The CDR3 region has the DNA TGTGCCAGCAGCCCGGTCGGGACACGAACCGGGGAGCTGTTTTTT. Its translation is CASSPVGTRTGELFF.